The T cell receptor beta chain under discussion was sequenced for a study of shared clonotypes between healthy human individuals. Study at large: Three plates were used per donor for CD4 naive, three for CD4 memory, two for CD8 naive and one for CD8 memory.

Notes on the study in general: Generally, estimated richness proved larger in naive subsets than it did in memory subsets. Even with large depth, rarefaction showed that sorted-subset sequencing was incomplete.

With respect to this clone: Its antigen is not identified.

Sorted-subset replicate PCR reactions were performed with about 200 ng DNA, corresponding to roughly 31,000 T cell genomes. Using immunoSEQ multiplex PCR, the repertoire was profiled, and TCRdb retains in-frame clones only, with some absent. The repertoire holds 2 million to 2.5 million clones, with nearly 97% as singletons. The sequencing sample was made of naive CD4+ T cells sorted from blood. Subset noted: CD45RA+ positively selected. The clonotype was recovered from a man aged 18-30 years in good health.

The CDR3 loop reads CASRPGQGAYEQYF. In nucleotides, the CDR3 is TGCGCCAGCAGGCCGGGACAGGGGGCCTACGAGCAGTACTTC. V gene TRBV10-2 combines with J gene TRBJ2-7, with TRBD1 identical over 11 bases. Germline CDR1 WSHSY, CDR2 SAAADI. The CDR3 length is 14 residues. Germline trimming cut 6 bases from V and 2 bases from J; bases unmatched to any gene: 3.